The sequence of this T cell receptor (beta chain) was determined in a study of blood T cells in healthy people across ages. Findings and limits, study-wide: Higher diversity and more naive CD4+ cells were features of long-lived donors, compared to aged donors.

This CDR3 comprises 15 residues. The V end lost 0 bases, the J end lost 4 bases, and 12 bases lay between the germline ends. The germline gives CDR1 ENHRY, CDR2 SYGVKD. Together with a sample-barcoded 5' primer, a J-beta primer mix was included in a second PCR lasting roughly 6 to 12 cycles. MiXCR was run by TCRdb on the 5' RACE reads, yielding one entry per CDR3 protein. The data show about 800,000 distinct CDR3 sequences, 20% to 25% seen once. This clonotype has a count of ten or more. The antigen is unknown. This sample also belongs to another study, concerning T cells of mothers and their children.

The rearrangement uses TRBV10-3 and TRBJ2-5; D is unclear. Sequenced input: blood. The sequence came from a boy aged 10-17 years in good health. The CDR3 loop reads CAISESDGTGETQYF. The CDR3, as DNA: TGTGCCATCAGTGAGTCTGACGGAACCGGAGAGACCCAGTACTTC.